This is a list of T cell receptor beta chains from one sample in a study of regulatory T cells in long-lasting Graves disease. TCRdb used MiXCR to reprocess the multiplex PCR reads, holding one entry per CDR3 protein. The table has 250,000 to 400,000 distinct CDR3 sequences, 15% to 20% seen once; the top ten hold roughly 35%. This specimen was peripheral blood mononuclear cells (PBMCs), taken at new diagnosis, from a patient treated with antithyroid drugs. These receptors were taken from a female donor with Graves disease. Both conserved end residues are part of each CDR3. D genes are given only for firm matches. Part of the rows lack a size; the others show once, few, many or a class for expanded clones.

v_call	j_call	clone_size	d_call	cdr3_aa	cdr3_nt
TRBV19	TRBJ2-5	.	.	CASSRGGQETQYF	TGTGCCAGCTCCCGTGGAGGCCAAGAGACCCAGTACTTC
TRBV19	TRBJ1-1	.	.	CASSAPTHPGGTEAFF	TGTGCCAGTAGCGCCCCGACTCATCCGGGGGGCACTGAAGCTTTCTTT
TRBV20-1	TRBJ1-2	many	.	CSARAPVGSLNYGYTF	TGCAGTGCTAGAGCCCCAGTCGGTTCCCTTAACTATGGCTACACCTTC
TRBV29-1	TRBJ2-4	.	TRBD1	CSAAQERGLAKNIQYF	TGCAGCGCCGCCCAGGAGAGGGGGCTAGCCAAAAACATTCAGTACTTC
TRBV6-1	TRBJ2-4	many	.	CASRAGDIAKNIQYF	TGTGCCAGCAGGGCGGGGGACATAGCCAAAAACATTCAGTACTTC
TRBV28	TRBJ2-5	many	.	CASSLVHRQETQYF	TGTGCCAGCAGTTTAGTGCACCGGCAAGAGACCCAGTACTTC
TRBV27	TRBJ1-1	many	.	CASSFLGRVKGEAFF	TGTGCCAGCAGTTTCCTCGGCAGGGTAAAGGGTGAAGCTTTCTTT
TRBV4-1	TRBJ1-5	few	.	CASRGDGPGQPQHF	TGCGCCAGCAGGGGGGACGGGCCCGGTCAGCCCCAGCATTTT
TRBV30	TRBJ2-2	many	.	CAWSGHRAGELFF	TGTGCCTGGAGTGGGCATAGGGCCGGGGAGCTGTTTTTT
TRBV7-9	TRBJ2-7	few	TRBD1	CASSRQGYGQYF	TGTGCCAGCAGCCGACAGGGCTACGGGCAGTACTTC
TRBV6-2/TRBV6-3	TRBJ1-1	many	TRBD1	CASSYTQGQGLNTEAFF	TGTGCCAGCAGTTACACACAGGGGCAGGGGTTGAACACTGAAGCTTTCTTT
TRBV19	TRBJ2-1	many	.	CASSPTATIPPSGEQFF	TGTGCCAGTAGTCCCACTGCTACCATTCCTCCCTCGGGCGAGCAGTTCTTC
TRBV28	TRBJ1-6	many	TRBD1	CASSTGQGKRVYPLHF	TGTGCCAGCAGTACGGGACAGGGAAAAAGGGTTTATCCCCTCCACTTT
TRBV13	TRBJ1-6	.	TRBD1	CASSLGGQENSPLHF	TGTGCCAGCAGCTTAGGGGGACAGGAAAATTCACCCCTCCACTTT
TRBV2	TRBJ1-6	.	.	CASTRTESPLHF	TGTGCCAGCACGAGGACAGAATCACCCCTCCACTTT
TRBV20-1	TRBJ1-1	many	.	CSARDRQTEAFF	TGCAGTGCTAGAGATCGCCAGACTGAAGCTTTCTTT
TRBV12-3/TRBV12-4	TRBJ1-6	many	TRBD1	CASRQTGSSYNSPLHF	TGTGCCAGCAGACAGACAGGGAGCTCCTATAATTCACCCCTCCACTTT
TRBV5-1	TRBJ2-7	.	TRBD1	CASSLRDRGQYEQYF	TGCGCCAGCAGCTTGAGGGACAGGGGCCAGTACGAGCAGTACTTC
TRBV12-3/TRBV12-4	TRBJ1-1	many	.	CASTAGALEAFF	TGTGCCAGCACGGCGGGGGCACTTGAAGCTTTCTTT
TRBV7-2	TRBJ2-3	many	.	CASSLAVAELTDTQYF	TGTGCCAGCAGCTTAGCTGTAGCGGAGCTCACAGATACGCAGTATTTT
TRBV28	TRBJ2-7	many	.	CASTDPDGEYEQYF	TGTGCCAGCACCGACCCGGACGGGGAGTACGAGCAGTACTTC
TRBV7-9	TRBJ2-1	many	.	CASSPTGPRTNEQFF	TGTGCCAGCAGCCCAACCGGACCCCGAACCAATGAGCAGTTCTTC
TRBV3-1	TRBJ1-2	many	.	CASSPSGPADGYTF	TGTGCCAGCAGCCCCTCGGGGCCGGCAGACGGCTACACCTTC
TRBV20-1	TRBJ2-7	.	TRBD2	CSARDYLAGSSYEQYF	TGCAGTGCTAGAGACTATCTAGCGGGAAGCTCCTACGAGCAGTACTTC
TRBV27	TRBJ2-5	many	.	CASSLIGGPRGETQYF	TGTGCCAGCAGTTTAATCGGCGGGCCGAGGGGGGAGACCCAGTACTTC
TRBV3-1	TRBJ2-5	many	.	CASSPTIAPEPQETQYF	TGTGCCAGCAGCCCCACTATCGCGCCCGAACCACAAGAGACCCAGTACTTC
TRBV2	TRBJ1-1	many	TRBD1	CASTRQGAGITEAFF	TGTGCCAGCACGCGCCAGGGGGCCGGAATAACTGAAGCTTTCTTT
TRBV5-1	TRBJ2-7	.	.	CASSRSEGAYEQYF	TGCGCCAGCAGCCGATCAGAGGGGGCCTACGAGCAGTACTTC
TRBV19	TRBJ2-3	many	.	CASNHLGIDTQYF	TGTGCCAGTAACCATTTGGGTATAGATACGCAGTATTTT
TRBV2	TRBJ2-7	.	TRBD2	CASSFTSGDLYEQYF	TGTGCCAGCAGTTTCACTAGCGGGGACCTCTACGAGCAGTACTTC
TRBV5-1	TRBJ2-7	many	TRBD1	CASSFEGDRLGEQYF	TGCGCCAGCAGCTTTGAGGGGGACAGGTTGGGCGAGCAGTACTTC
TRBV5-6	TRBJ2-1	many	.	CASSRPTGNEQFF	TGTGCCAGCAGCCGTCCTACTGGGAATGAGCAGTTCTTC
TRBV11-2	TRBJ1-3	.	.	CASSQDTPGSGNTIYF	TGTGCCAGCAGCCAAGATACTCCAGGGTCTGGAAACACCATATATTTT
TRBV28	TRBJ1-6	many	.	CASIQGGIPNSPLHF	TGTGCCAGCATCCAAGGAGGGATCCCCAATTCACCCCTCCACTTT
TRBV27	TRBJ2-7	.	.	CASSLLDSSYEQYF	TGTGCCAGCAGTTTATTAGACAGTTCCTACGAGCAGTACTTC
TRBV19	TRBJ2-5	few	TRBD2	CASSIGRTRLEQETQYF	TGTGCCAGTAGTATAGGAAGGACTAGATTGGAGCAAGAGACCCAGTACTTC
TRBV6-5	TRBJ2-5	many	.	CASSYPLGAEQETQYF	TGTGCCAGCAGTTACCCATTGGGGGCGGAACAAGAGACCCAGTACTTC
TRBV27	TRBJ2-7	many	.	CASSLWGANGEQYF	TGTGCCAGCAGTTTATGGGGGGCCAATGGAGAGCAGTACTTC
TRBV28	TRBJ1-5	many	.	CASSGGGQPQHF	TGTGCCTCCTCTGGAGGTGGGCAGCCCCAGCATTTT
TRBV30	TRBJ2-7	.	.	CAWSVGPLPSYEQYF	TGTGCCTGGAGTGTTGGACCCCTACCTTCCTACGAGCAGTACTTC
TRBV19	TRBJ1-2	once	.	CASSRAGDYGYTF	TGTGCCAGTAGTAGAGCAGGGGACTATGGCTACACCTTC
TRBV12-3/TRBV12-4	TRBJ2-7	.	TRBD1	CASSFGLGTAAYEQYF	TGTGCCAGCAGTTTTGGGCTTGGGACAGCGGCCTACGAGCAGTACTTC
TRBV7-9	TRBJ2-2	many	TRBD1	CASSSKGAYTGELFF	TGTGCCAGCAGCTCCAAGGGGGCGTACACCGGGGAGCTGTTTTTT
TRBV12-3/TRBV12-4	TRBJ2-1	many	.	CASSLILLSSYNEQFF	TGTGCCAGCAGTTTAATTCTCTTGAGCTCCTACAATGAGCAGTTCTTC
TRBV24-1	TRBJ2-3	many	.	CATRMGAGSTDTQYF	TGTGCCACCAGAATGGGAGCAGGGTCCACAGATACGCAGTATTTT
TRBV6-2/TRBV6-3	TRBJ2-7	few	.	CASSSPDSSSYEQYF	TGTGCCAGCAGTTCCCCGGACTCTTCATCCTACGAGCAGTACTTC
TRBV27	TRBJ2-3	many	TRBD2	CASSLKVAAGGGLSSTDTQYF	TGTGCCAGCAGCCTCAAAGTTGCTGCGGGGGGGGGGCTAAGCAGCACAGATACGCAGTATTTT
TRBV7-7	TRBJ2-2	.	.	CASSTSLNTGELFF	TGTGCTAGCAGTACCAGCCTAAACACCGGGGAGCTGTTTTTT
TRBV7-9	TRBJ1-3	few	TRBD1	CASSLRSVQGALESGNTIYF	TGTGCCAGCAGCTTACGGTCGGTACAGGGGGCCTTAGAATCTGGAAACACCATATATTTT
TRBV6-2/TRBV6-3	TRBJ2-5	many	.	CASIHGVRLQETQYF	TGTGCCAGCATCCACGGGGTGCGGCTCCAAGAGACCCAGTACTTC
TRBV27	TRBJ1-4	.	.	CASSPSPGTHNEKLFF	TGTGCCAGCAGTCCGTCTCCGGGAACCCATAATGAAAAACTGTTTTTT